The 24 T cell receptor beta chains in this list originate from one sample, sequenced in a study of monozygotic twins with inflammatory bowel disease. Following a re-call of the 5' RACE reads, TCRdb has one entry per CDR3 protein and lacks DNA. Recorded for this sample: 300,000 to 350,000 distinct CDR3 sequences. Sequenced material: blood. These receptors came from a human donor with ulcerative colitis or Crohn's disease, or a healthy co-twin of an affected twin (not recorded which).

The V and J genes are TRBV7-2 and TRBJ1-6; the D call of TRBD1 rests on TCRdb alone, since no DNA is present to check it. This CDR3 has 14 amino acids. The germline CDR1 and CDR2 sequences are SGHTA and FQGNSA. The CDR3 sequence is CASSPQGANSPLHF.

This chain joins TRBV4-3 and TRBJ2-1; checking the TCRdb D call of TRBD1 is not possible without DNA. The CDR3 sequence is 15 residues long. The germline V gene encodes CDR1 LGHNA and CDR2 YSLEER. The chain's CDR3 is CASSQGTGKYNEQFF.

This sequence joins TRBV2 and TRBJ1-6; TCRdb indicates TRBD1, and absent DNA this call remains unverified. This CDR3 has 14 amino acids. Germline CDR1 is SNHLY and CDR2 is FYNNEI. This chain's CDR3 is CASSGDSGDSPLHF.

The rearrangement joins TRBV5-1 to TRBJ2-1; TCRdb proposes TRBD1, but this gene call is untestable without DNA. The V gene's germline CDR1 is SGHRS and CDR2 YFSETQ. The CDR3 consists of 15 residues. The chain's CDR3 is CASSFGTGLYNEQFF.

V is TRBV2 and J is TRBJ2-1. The CDR3 spans 13 residues. CDR1 is SNHLY, CDR2 FYNNEI, per germline. CDR3 sequence: CASSSGRYNEQFF. Variable domain in full (rest from reference TRBV2 and TRBJ2-1): EPEVTQTPSHQVTQMGQEVILRCVPISNHLYFYWYRQILGQKVEFLVSFYNNEISEKSEIFDDQFSVERPDGSNFTLKIRSTKLEDSAMYFCASSSGRYNEQFFGPGTRLTVL.

The chain recombines TRBV13 with TRBJ2-3; TCRdb's D gene call, TRBD2, goes unchecked for lack of DNA. Germline V gene sequence: CDR1 PRHDT, CDR2 FYEKMQ (reference sequence). The CDR3 runs 18 residues. This CDR3 is CASSHWTSGGSIPDTQYF.

The J gene is TRBJ2-1, the V gene TRBV6-5; without DNA, the TCRdb call of TRBD1 cannot be checked. Germline V CDR1 and CDR2: MNHEY, SVGAGI. The CDR3 has 11 residues. CDR3 sequence reads: CASNNGGRKFF.

The chain combines TRBV5-1 with TRBJ2-7; TCRdb outputs TRBD1, but without DNA this stays unchecked. The germline V gene has CDR1 SGHRS and CDR2 YFSETQ. The CDR3 has 15 residues. The CDR3 is CASSFRDRTSYEQYF. Variable domain in full (rest from reference TRBV5-1 and TRBJ2-7): KAGVTQTPRYLIKTRGQQVTLSCSPISGHRSVSWYQQTPGQGLQFLFEYFSETQRNKGNFPGRFSGRQFSNSRSEMNVSTLELGDSALYLCASSFRDRTSYEQYFGPGTRLTVT.

The chain recombines TRBV7-9 with TRBJ1-4; TCRdb indicates TRBD1, and absent DNA this call remains unverified. The germline CDR1 and CDR2 sequences are SEHNR and FQNEAQ (reference sequence). The CDR3 extends over 15 amino acids. This chain's CDR3 is CASSPETGINEKLFF. The full variable domain, completed using reference TRBV7-9 and TRBJ1-4, is DTGVSQNPRHKITKRGQNVTFRCDPISEHNRLYWYRQTLGQGPEFLTYFQNEAQLEKSRLLSDRFSAERPKGSFSTLEIQRTEQGDSAMYLCASSPETGINEKLFFGSGTQLSVL.

The V gene is TRBV5-4, the J gene TRBJ2-1; TCRdb outputs TRBD1, but without DNA this stays unchecked. The CDR3 is 16 amino acids. CDR1 SGHNT and CDR2 YYREEE come from the germline V gene (reference sequence). The CDR3 is CASSSKQGTSYNEQFF.

This chain links TRBV10-3 with TRBJ2-5; TCRdb gives TRBD1 as the D gene, but with no DNA this cannot be confirmed. CDR1 and CDR2 (germline): ENHRY, SYGVKD. CDR3 length: 14 amino acids. CDR3 residues: CAISAVVRGETQYF.

The rearrangement joins TRBV20-1 to TRBJ1-5. The CDR3 length is 14 residues. CDR1 is DFQATT, CDR2 SNEGSKA, per germline (reference sequence). This CDR3 reads CSAIQNREGQPQHF.

By frequency, this clonotype is medium-sized. The V call is TRBV6-2 or TRBV6-3, the J call TRBJ2-5; TCRdb returns TRBD2, unconfirmable since there is no DNA. Looked up from germline, CDR1 is MNHEY and CDR2 is SVGEGT. This CDR3 is 14 amino acids long. CDR3 loop: CASSYSPAPETQYF.

The gene calls are TRBV7-9 and TRBJ1-1; TCRdb's assignment of TRBD1 cannot be checked, as there is no DNA. This CDR3 comprises 16 residues. The germline V gene encodes CDR1 SEHNR and CDR2 FQNEAQ (reference sequence). CDR3 region: CASSFQGGTMNSEAFF.

V and J are TRBV7-2 and TRBJ2-7; TCRdb names TRBD2, which stays unverified in the absence of DNA. The germline CDR1 and CDR2 sequences are SGHTA and FQGNSA. This CDR3 is built from 14 residues. The CDR3 reads CASSSSRTNYEQYF.

The chain combines TRBV5-1 with TRBJ2-1. Germline CDR1 is SGHRS and CDR2 is YFSETQ. This CDR3 contains 17 residues. The CDR3 protein is CASSLQVVGSSYNEQFF.

The chain uses TRBV27 and TRBJ1-2. The CDR3 runs to 16 residues. The germline V gene encodes CDR1 MNHEY and CDR2 SMNVEV (reference sequence). This chain's CDR3 is CASSLGYSSNLYGYTF.

This sequence joins TRBV18 and TRBJ2-7; TCRdb's D call of TRBD2 is untestable without DNA. CDR1 is KGHSH and CDR2 is LQKENI in the germline V gene. CDR3 length: 13 residues. The chain's CDR3 is CASSDPSSYEQYF.

The J gene is TRBJ1-1, the V gene TRBV19; with no DNA, the TCRdb D assignment of TRBD1 cannot be verified. Germline V CDR1 and CDR2: LNHDA, SQIVND (reference sequence). The CDR3 has 12 residues. This CDR3 is CATSGQITEAFF.

The chain couples TRBV30 to TRBJ2-7; lacking DNA, the TRBD1 call made by TCRdb goes unchecked. The germline CDR1 and CDR2 sequences are GTSNPN and SVGIG (reference sequence). CDR3 length equals 14 residues. The CDR3 region is CAWRGQGTSYEQYF.

The rearrangement links TRBV5-6 to TRBJ2-3; with no DNA, the TCRdb D assignment of TRBD2 cannot be verified. Germline loops: CDR1 SGHDT, CDR2 YYEEEE. This CDR3 spans 15 amino acids. CDR3: CASSPPGGISDTQYF.

V gene TRBV18 combines with J gene TRBJ1-2; TCRdb's D gene call, TRBD1, goes unchecked for lack of DNA. The CDR3 is 14 amino acids. The germline CDR1 and CDR2 sequences are KGHSH and LQKENI. CDR3 sequence: CASSPETGSYGYTF. Full variable domain (remainder filled in from reference TRBV18 and TRBJ1-2): NAGVMQNPRHLVRRRGQEARLRCSPMKGHSHVYWYRQLPEEGLKFMVYLQKENIIDESGMPKERFSAEFPKEGPSILRIQQVVRGDSAAYFCASSPETGSYGYTFGSGTRLTVV.

V gene TRBV7-2 combines with J gene TRBJ2-4. Germline CDR1 reads SGHTA; CDR2 reads FQGNSA. The CDR3 is 17 residues long. CDR3 sequence: CASSLVGLALAKNIQYF.

The chain uses TRBV6-1 and TRBJ1-4; lacking DNA, the TRBD1 call made by TCRdb goes unchecked. The CDR3 length is 14 residues. Germline-derived CDR1 and CDR2 are MNHNS and SASEGT. The chain's CDR3 is CASSPGTGREKLFF.